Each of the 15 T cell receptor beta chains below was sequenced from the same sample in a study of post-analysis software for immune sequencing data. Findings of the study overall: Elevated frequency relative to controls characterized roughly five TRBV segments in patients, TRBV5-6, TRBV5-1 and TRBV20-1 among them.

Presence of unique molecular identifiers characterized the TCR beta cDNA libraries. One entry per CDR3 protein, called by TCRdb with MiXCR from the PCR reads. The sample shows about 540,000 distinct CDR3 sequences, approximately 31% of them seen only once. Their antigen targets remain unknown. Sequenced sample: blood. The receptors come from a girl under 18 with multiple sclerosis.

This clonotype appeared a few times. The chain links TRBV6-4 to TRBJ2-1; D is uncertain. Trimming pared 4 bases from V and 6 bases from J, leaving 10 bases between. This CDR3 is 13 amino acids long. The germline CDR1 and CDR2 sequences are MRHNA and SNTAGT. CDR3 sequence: CASSVSSLNEQFF. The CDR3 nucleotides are TGTGCCAGCAGTGTCTCGAGCCTCAATGAGCAGTTCTTC.

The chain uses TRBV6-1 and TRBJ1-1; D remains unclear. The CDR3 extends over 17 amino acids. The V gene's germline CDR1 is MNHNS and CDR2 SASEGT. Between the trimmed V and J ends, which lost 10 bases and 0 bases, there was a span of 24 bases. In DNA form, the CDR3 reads TGTGCCACCGTCAACGAGAGAGGAGATTTTATGAACACTGAAGCTTTCTTT. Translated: CATVNERGDFMNTEAFF.

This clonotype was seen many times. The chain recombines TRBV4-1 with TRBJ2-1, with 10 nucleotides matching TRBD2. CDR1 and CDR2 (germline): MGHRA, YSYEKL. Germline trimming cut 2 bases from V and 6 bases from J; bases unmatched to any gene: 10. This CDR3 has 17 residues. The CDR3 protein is CASSQPAASGGLNEQFF. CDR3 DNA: TGCGCCAGCAGCCAACCAGCTGCTAGCGGGGGCCTCAATGAGCAGTTCTTC.

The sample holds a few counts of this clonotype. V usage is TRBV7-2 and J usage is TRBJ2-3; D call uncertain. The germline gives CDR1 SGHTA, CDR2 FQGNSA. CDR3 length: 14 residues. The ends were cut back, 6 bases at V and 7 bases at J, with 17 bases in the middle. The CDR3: CASRRPEAQNTQYF. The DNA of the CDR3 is TGTGCCAGCAGGAGACCCGAGGCCCAGAATACGCAGTATTTT.

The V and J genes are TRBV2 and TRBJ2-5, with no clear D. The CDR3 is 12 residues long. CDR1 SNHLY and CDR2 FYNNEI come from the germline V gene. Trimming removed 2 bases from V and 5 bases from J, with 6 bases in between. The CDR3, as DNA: TGTGCCAGCAGTGAACCTGCGGAGACCCAGTACTTC. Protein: CASSEPAETQYF.

Here the CDR3 reads CASSPSSLGDYGYTF. Written as DNA, the CDR3 is TGTGCCAGCTCACCTTCCTCCTTGGGAGACTATGGCTACACCTTC. The chain carries TRBV18 and TRBJ1-2, with D unclear. The CDR3 covers 15 residues. The V gene's germline CDR1 is KGHSH and CDR2 LQKENI. The ends were cut back, 3 bases at V and 3 bases at J, with 14 bases in the middle.

This CDR3 is CASSDSLMGEQFF. The CDR3 DNA reads TGTGCCAGCAGTGATTCCTTAATGGGGGAGCAGTTCTTC. The rearrangement uses TRBV6-4 and TRBJ2-1, with D uncertain. Per germline, CDR1 MRHNA and CDR2 SNTAGT. The ends were cut back, 3 bases at V and 10 bases at J, with 13 bases in the middle. This CDR3 has 13 residues.

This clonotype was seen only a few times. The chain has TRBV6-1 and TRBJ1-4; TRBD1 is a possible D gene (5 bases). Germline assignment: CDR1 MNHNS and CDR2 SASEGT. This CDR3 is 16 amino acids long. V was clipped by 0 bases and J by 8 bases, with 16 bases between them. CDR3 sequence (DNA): TGTGCCAGCAGTGAAGCCAGGGTGGAACACGACGAAAAACTGTTTTTT. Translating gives CASSEARVEHDEKLFF.

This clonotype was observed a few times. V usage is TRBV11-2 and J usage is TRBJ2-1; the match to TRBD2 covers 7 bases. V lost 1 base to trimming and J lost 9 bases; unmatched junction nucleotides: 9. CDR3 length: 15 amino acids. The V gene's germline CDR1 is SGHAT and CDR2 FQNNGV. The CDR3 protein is CASSLGYRLAREQFF. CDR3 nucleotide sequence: TGTGCCAGCAGCTTAGGCTACCGACTAGCTCGTGAGCAGTTCTTC.

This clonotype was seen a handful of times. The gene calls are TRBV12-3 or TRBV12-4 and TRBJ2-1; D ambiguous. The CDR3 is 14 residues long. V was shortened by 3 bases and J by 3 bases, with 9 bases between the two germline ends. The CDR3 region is CASSFRLDYNEQFF. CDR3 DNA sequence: TGTGCCAGCAGTTTCAGGCTAGACTACAATGAGCAGTTCTTC.

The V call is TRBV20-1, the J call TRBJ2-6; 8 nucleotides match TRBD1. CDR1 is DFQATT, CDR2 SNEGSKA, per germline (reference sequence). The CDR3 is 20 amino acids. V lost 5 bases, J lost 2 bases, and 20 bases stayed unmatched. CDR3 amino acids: CSAVPPKGQVGSTGANVLTF. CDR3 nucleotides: TGCAGTGCTGTGCCCCCAAAGGGACAGGTAGGGAGTACTGGGGCCAACGTCCTGACTTTC.

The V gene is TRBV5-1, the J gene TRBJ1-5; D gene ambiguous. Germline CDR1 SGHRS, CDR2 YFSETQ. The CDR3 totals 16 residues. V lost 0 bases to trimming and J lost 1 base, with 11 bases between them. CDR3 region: CASSLDGTISNQPQHF. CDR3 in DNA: TGCGCCAGCAGCTTGGACGGTACCATCAGCAATCAGCCCCAGCATTTT.

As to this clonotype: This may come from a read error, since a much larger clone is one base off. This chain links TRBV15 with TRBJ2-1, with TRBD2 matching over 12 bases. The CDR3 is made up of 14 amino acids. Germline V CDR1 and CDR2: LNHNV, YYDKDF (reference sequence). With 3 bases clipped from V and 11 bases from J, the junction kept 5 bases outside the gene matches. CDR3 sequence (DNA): TGTGCCACCAGCAGGACTAGCGGGGGATCGAAGCAGTTCTTC. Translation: CATSRTSGGSKQFF.

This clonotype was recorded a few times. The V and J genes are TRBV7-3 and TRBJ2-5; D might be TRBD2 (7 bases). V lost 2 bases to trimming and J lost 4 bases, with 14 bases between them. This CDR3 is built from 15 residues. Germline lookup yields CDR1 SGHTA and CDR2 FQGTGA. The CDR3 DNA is TGTGCCAGCAGCTTAGGGGGGGCGATAAGAGAGACCCAGTACTTC. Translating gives CASSLGGAIRETQYF.

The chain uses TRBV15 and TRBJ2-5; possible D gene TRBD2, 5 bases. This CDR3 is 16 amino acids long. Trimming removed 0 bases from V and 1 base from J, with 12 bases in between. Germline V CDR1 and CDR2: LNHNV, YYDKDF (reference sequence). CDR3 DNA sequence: TGTGCCACCAGCAGAGAACCGGGGATCGTCCAAGAGACCCAGTACTTC. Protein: CATSREPGIVQETQYF.